This TCR beta chain was identified in a study of technical replicates of blood from a few donors. Clones were read by immunoSEQ multiplex PCR, and TCRdb kept only the in-frame ones, dropping some. Among 75,000 to 85,000 clones listed, more than 90% were seen once. Per the germline V gene, CDR1 is SGHNT and CDR2 is YENEEA. V lost 5 bases and J 3 bases, leaving 11 bases between the germline ends. The CDR3 runs to 14 residues. Sequencing was performed on T cells isolated from PBMCs. This TCR was sampled from a human donor in good health. This rearrangement joins TRBV11-3 to TRBJ2-1, with D perhaps TRBD2 (5 bases). DNA of the CDR3: TGTGCCAGCAGCCTCGGGGATAACTACAATGAGCAGTTCTTC. It codes for CASSLGDNYNEQFF.